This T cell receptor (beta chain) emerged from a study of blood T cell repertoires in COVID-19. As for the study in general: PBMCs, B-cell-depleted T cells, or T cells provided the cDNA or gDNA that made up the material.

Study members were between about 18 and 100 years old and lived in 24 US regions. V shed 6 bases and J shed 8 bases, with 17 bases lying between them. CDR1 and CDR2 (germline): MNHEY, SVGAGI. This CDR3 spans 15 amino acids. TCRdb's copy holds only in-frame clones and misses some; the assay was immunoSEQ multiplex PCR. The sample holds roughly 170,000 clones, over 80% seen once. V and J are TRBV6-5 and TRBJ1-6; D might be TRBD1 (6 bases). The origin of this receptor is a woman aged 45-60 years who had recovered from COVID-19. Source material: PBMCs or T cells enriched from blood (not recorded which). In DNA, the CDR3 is TGTGCCAGCAGACTGCTCGGGGGGGCAGATTCACCCCTCCACTTT. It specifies CASRLLGGADSPLHF.